Below are 31 T cell receptor beta chains sequenced from a single sample in a study of blood T cell repertoires in COVID-19. Profiled with immunoSEQ multiplex PCR; TCRdb holds only in-frame clones, not every one. In the table there are roughly 42,000 clones, around 87% of which are singletons. The sequenced material came from peripheral blood. The receptors derive from a man aged 30 to 45 with active or convalescent COVID-19.

This chain links TRBV4-1 with TRBJ2-7; 8 nucleotides match TRBD1. The CDR3 is 18 amino acids. Unmatched junction bases numbered 15, after V lost 1 base and J lost 4 bases. Germline lookup yields CDR1 MGHRA and CDR2 YSYEKL. CDR3 amino acids: CASSQGPLRTGLIYEQYF. CDR3 in DNA: TGCGCCAGCAGCCAAGGCCCCCTACGGACAGGGCTGATTTACGAGCAGTACTTC.

This clone appeared a single time. The V gene is TRBV7-9, the J gene TRBJ1-1; 8 positions agree with TRBD1. Germline-derived CDR1 and CDR2 are SEHNR and FQNEAQ (reference sequence). The CDR3 runs 15 residues. V dropped 4 bases and J dropped 6; count of bases not matched to a gene: 10. For the CDR3, the DNA is TGTGCCAGCAGCTCCACAGACAGGGGTATAGCTGAAGCTTTCTTT. It encodes CASSSTDRGIAEAFF. Variable domain in full (rest from reference TRBV7-9 and TRBJ1-1): DTGVSQNPRHKITKRGQNVTFRCDPISEHNRLYWYRQTLGQGPEFLTYFQNEAQLEKSRLLSDRFSAERPKGSFSTLEIQRTEQGDSAMYLCASSSTDRGIAEAFFGQGTRLTVV.

V is TRBV2 and J is TRBJ2-2, with TRBD1 matching over 9 bases. Trimming took 6 bases from V and 4 from J; bases not matched to a gene: 3. Germline CDR1 SNHLY, CDR2 FYNNEI. The CDR3 is 14 residues long. This CDR3 reads CASRGTGSTGELFF. CDR3 sequence (DNA): TGTGCCAGCAGAGGGACAGGGAGCACCGGGGAGCTGTTTTTT. Full variable domain (outside the CDR3, taken from reference TRBV2 and TRBJ2-2): EPEVTQTPSHQVTQMGQEVILRCVPISNHLYFYWYRQILGQKVEFLVSFYNNEISEKSEIFDDQFSVERPDGSNFTLKIRSTKLEDSAMYFCASRGTGSTGELFFGEGSRLTVL.

The chain employs TRBV9 and TRBJ1-2; possibly TRBD1 for D (6 bases). Trimming took off 7 bases at V and 6 bases at J, with 16 bases between the two ends. The CDR3 sequence is 13 residues long. CDR1 is SGDLS and CDR2 is YYNGEE in the germline V gene. The CDR3 DNA is TGTGCCAGCGCCCCCGGGACACGGAATGGCTACACCTTC. The encoded protein is CASAPGTRNGYTF.

The CDR3 DNA follows: TGTGCCGGCAAGCGGCTGGAGCAAGATACGCAGTATTTT. Protein product: CAGKRLEQDTQYF. The chain carries TRBV5-6 and TRBJ2-3; maybe TRBD2 (5 bases). The V gene's germline CDR1 is SGHDT and CDR2 YYEEEE. Trimming left V 10 bases short and J 5 bases short, with 17 bases between. This CDR3 has 13 residues.

The V gene is TRBV24-1, the J gene TRBJ2-1; weak D call: TRBD1 (6 bases). Germline V gene lookup returns CDR1 KGHDR and CDR2 SFDVKD. Trimming pared 3 bases from V and 0 bases from J, leaving 11 bases between. The CDR3 runs 16 residues. In nucleotides, the CDR3 is TGTGCCACCAGTGATCAACAGGGAAGCTCCTACAATGAGCAGTTCTTC. It is translated as CATSDQQGSSYNEQFF.

On this clone: Within the sample, other DNA sequences also encode this same CDR3. V usage is TRBV28 and J usage is TRBJ1-4, with D perhaps matching TRBD1 (6 bases). Per germline, CDR1 MDHEN and CDR2 SYDVKM. The germline V and J ends were trimmed by 5 bases and 6 bases, with 13 bases remaining between them. The CDR3 consists of 14 residues. This chain's CDR3 is CASSLGGADEKLFF. The CDR3 nucleotides read TGTGCCAGCAGTCTTGGGGGGGCGGATGAAAAACTGTTTTTT.

The V call is TRBV27, the J call TRBJ2-1, with 9 positions matching TRBD1. This CDR3 contains 16 residues. Germline CDR1 and CDR2: MNHEY and SMNVEV (reference sequence). J lost 8 bases, V lost 3 bases, and 11 bases had no gene match. CDR3 loop: CASSFLGTGRSDEQFF. Here the CDR3 DNA reads TGTGCCAGCAGTTTCCTAGGGACAGGGCGGTCGGATGAGCAGTTCTTC.

This chain links TRBV28 with TRBJ1-3; D not certain. This CDR3 comprises 13 residues. Germline V gives CDR1 MDHEN, CDR2 SYDVKM. Trimming stripped 8 bases from V and 0 bases from J, with 8 bases between. The CDR3 DNA reads TGTGCCAGCCTCCGTAGCTCTGGAAACACCATATATTTT. This encodes CASLRSSGNTIYF.

This chain connects TRBV5-6 to TRBJ2-3; D perhaps matches TRBD1 (6 bases). This CDR3 comprises 16 residues. With 3 bases removed from V and 2 bases from J, the gap between germline ends came to 16 bases. Germline CDR1 reads SGHDT; CDR2 reads YYEEEE. The CDR3 DNA reads as TGTGCCAGCAGCTCACCTGACAGGCTTAACACAGATACGCAGTATTTT. Its protein is CASSSPDRLNTDTQYF.

CDR3 loop: CASSNLPGQGSTGELFF. CDR3 nucleotide sequence: TGTGCCAGCAGCAACTTACCGGGACAGGGATCCACCGGGGAGCTGTTTTTT. The V gene is TRBV9, the J gene TRBJ2-2, with 9 bases lining up with TRBD1. The J segment lost 4 bases and the V segment lost 4 bases, leaving 11 bases of the junction unmatched. The CDR3 runs 17 residues. Per the germline V gene, CDR1 is SGDLS and CDR2 is YYNGEE.

The chain carries TRBV30 and TRBJ2-2; 11 nucleotides match TRBD2. The ends lost 1 base at V and 0 bases at J; junction bases unmatched: 4. Germline values: CDR1 GTSNPN, CDR2 SVGIG (reference sequence). The CDR3 runs 17 residues. CDR3 in amino acids: CAWSGLAGSANTGELFF. The DNA for the CDR3 is TGTGCCTGGAGTGGACTAGCGGGATCCGCGAACACCGGGGAGCTGTTTTTT.

On this clone: One end of the junction does not line up with germline, which may come from a read error. The gene calls are TRBV7-3 and TRBJ2-3, with 8 bases fitting TRBD1. Germline CDR1 and CDR2: SGHTA and FQGTGA. The length of the CDR3 is 15 residues. CDR3 sequence reads: CASSLTTGGTDTQYF. CDR3 sequence (DNA): TGTGCCAGCAGCCTAACCACAGGGGGGACAGATACGCAGTATTTT.

This clone occurred a few times. V gene TRBV7-9 combines with J gene TRBJ2-2, with 8 bases that match TRBD2. The germline V gene has CDR1 SEHNR and CDR2 FQNEAQ (reference sequence). The CDR3 totals 17 residues. Trimming removed 7 bases from V and 3 bases from J; junction bases left unmatched: 13. CDR3 protein: CASTPNRGGRYTGELFF. The CDR3 DNA sequence: TGTGCCAGCACCCCCAACCGGGGGGGCCGATACACCGGGGAGCTGTTTTTT.

The gene calls are TRBV7-9 and TRBJ2-7; TRBD2 agrees at 9 bases. CDR3 length equals 16 residues. V dropped 1 base and J dropped 3; count of bases not matched to a gene: 7. CDR1 is SEHNR and CDR2 is FQNEAQ in the germline V gene (reference sequence). Here the CDR3 reads CASSLGGLAGIYEQYF. The CDR3 DNA reads as TGTGCCAGCAGCTTAGGTGGTCTAGCGGGGATCTACGAGCAGTACTTC.

The chain combines TRBV5-1 with TRBJ2-5, with TRBD1 identical over 9 bases. J was trimmed by 2 bases and V by 4 bases; bases with no gene match: 6. The CDR3 has 15 amino acids. Germline lookup yields CDR1 SGHRS and CDR2 YFSETQ. The chain's CDR3 is CASSPRTGEQETQYF. For the CDR3, the DNA is TGCGCCAGCAGCCCCCGGACAGGGGAGCAAGAGACCCAGTACTTC.

The J gene is TRBJ1-2, the V gene TRBV2, with 7 positions matching TRBD1. Germline values: CDR1 SNHLY, CDR2 FYNNEI. V shed 0 bases, J shed 5 bases, and the junction held 6 bases outside the gene matches. The CDR3 covers 15 residues. The CDR3 reads CASSEARDRVYGYTF. The CDR3, as DNA: TGTGCCAGCAGTGAAGCTCGTGACAGGGTATATGGCTACACCTTC.

This chain uses TRBV19 with TRBJ1-6, with a possible D match to TRBD1 (5 bases). The CDR3 spans 13 residues. Germline loops: CDR1 LNHDA, CDR2 SQIVND (reference sequence). V lost 3 bases and J 14 bases, leaving 14 bases between the germline ends. The CDR3 protein is CASSMSWGEALHF. CDR3 DNA: TGTGCCAGTAGTATGTCCTGGGGCGAGGCCCTCCACTTT.

Comments on this clone: The sample carries other DNA sequences with the same CDR3. The chain links TRBV6-1 to TRBJ1-2, with 7 bases aligning to TRBD1. Looked up from germline, CDR1 is MNHNS and CDR2 is SASEGT. V lost 3 bases to trimming and J lost 7 bases; unmatched junction nucleotides: 5. The length of the CDR3 is 13 residues. The CDR3 DNA follows: TGTGCCAGCAGTGAGACAGGGTTGGGTGGCTACACCTTC. Its protein is CASSETGLGGYTF.

The chain couples TRBV5-4 to TRBJ2-3; the match to TRBD2 covers 13 bases. This CDR3 spans 17 amino acids. The germline V gene encodes CDR1 SGHNT and CDR2 YYREEE (reference sequence). The V and J ends lost 3 bases and 3 bases, in that order; junction bases with no gene match: 7. In nucleotides, the CDR3 is TGTGCCAGCAGCTCGTGGACTAGCGGGAGTTTTACAGATACGCAGTATTTT. It encodes CASSSWTSGSFTDTQYF.

V gene TRBV2 combines with J gene TRBJ2-1, with TRBD1 identical over 7 bases. J was trimmed by 3 bases and V by 2 bases; bases with no gene match: 4. The CDR3 has 15 amino acids. CDR1 and CDR2 (germline): SNHLY, FYNNEI. CDR3 sequence (DNA): TGTGCCAGCAGTGAACAGGGGGTATTCTACAATGAGCAGTTCTTC. Residues: CASSEQGVFYNEQFF.

This clone came up once. The chain recombines TRBV2 with TRBJ1-2; 9 nucleotides line up with TRBD1. The trim removed 5 bases at V and 2 bases at J, leaving 9 bases unmatched. Germline loops: CDR1 SNHLY, CDR2 FYNNEI. The CDR3 totals 16 residues. The CDR3: CASSPGQGIGNYGYTF. The CDR3 DNA reads as TGTGCCAGCAGTCCCGGACAGGGGATCGGGAACTATGGCTACACCTTC.

This chain joins TRBV12-5 and TRBJ2-5; D unclear. Germline assignment: CDR1 LGHNT and CDR2 FRNRAP. There are 14 residues in the CDR3. V lost 6 bases and J lost 7, with 18 bases in between. The CDR3 region has the DNA TGTGCTAGTGGCGAGGATTCGGCTCCGGGGACCCAGTACTTC. Translated, it gives CASGEDSAPGTQYF.

This chain links TRBV11-2 with TRBJ2-2; 9 bases are shared with TRBD1. The CDR3 totals 16 residues. V was pared by 3 bases and J by 6 bases, with 8 bases of the junction left unmatched. Germline V gives CDR1 SGHAT, CDR2 FQNNGV. The CDR3 spells CASSLGQGIGAGELFF. CDR3 nucleotide sequence: TGTGCCAGCAGCTTGGGACAGGGAATTGGTGCCGGGGAGCTGTTTTTT.

The rearrangement uses TRBV11-2 and TRBJ2-7, with 7 bases matching TRBD2. The CDR3 spans 14 residues. The trim removed 1 base at V and 2 bases at J, leaving 2 bases unmatched. In germline, CDR1 is SGHAT, CDR2 FQNNGV. CDR3 DNA: TGTGCCAGCAGCTTAGGCGGGGGTACCTACGAGCAGTACTTC. It is translated as CASSLGGGTYEQYF.

The rearrangement links TRBV6-5 to TRBJ2-2; D not certain. With 2 bases removed from V and 6 bases from J, the gap between germline ends came to 10 bases. The CDR3 covers 14 residues. Germline lookup yields CDR1 MNHEY and CDR2 SVGAGI. The CDR3 bases are TGTGCCAGCAGTTACGGGCAGTTCCCCGGGGAGCTGTTTTTT. It specifies CASSYGQFPGELFF.

The chain joins TRBV5-1 to TRBJ2-3; D gene uncertain. The CDR3 consists of 15 residues. Germline assignment: CDR1 SGHRS and CDR2 YFSETQ. V lost 4 bases to trimming and J lost 6 bases, with 18 bases between them. Here the CDR3 reads CASSRSPAAGDTQYF. The CDR3 DNA follows: TGCGCCAGCAGCCGGTCGCCTGCTGCCGGGGATACGCAGTATTTT.

This clone was recorded only once. The chain is built from TRBV12-3 or TRBV12-4 and TRBJ1-1; no reliable D call. V was clipped by 5 bases and J by 1 base, with 5 bases between them. The CDR3 is 12 residues long. The CDR3 nucleotides read TGTGCCAGCAGTCGACAGAACACTGAAGCTTTCTTT. Its protein is CASSRQNTEAFF.

V gene TRBV14 combines with J gene TRBJ2-5; D possibly corresponds to TRBD1 (7 bases). This CDR3 is 14 amino acids long. Germline values: CDR1 SGHDN, CDR2 FVKESK. The germline V and J ends were trimmed by 5 bases and 6 bases, with 16 bases remaining between them. Here the CDR3 DNA reads TGTGCCAGCAGCGGAGGGGGCCCGGGGAAGACCCAGTACTTC. Its protein product is CASSGGGPGKTQYF. Filled out from reference TRBV14 and TRBJ2-5, the complete variable domain reads EAGVTQFPSHSVIEKGQTVTLRCDPISGHDNLYWYRRVMGKEIKFLLHFVKESKQDESGMPNNRFLAERTGGTYSTLKVQPAELEDSGVYFCASSGGGPGKTQYFGPGTRLLVL.

This chain uses TRBV5-1 with TRBJ2-3; the D is unclear. CDR3 length: 13 amino acids. Trimming removed 1 base at V and 5 bases at J, with 8 bases between. Looked up from germline, CDR1 is SGHRS and CDR2 is YFSETQ. CDR3 nucleotide sequence: TGCGCCAGCAGCTTGTTGGGCGAAGATACGCAGTATTTT. Amino acid sequence: CASSLLGEDTQYF.

The V gene is TRBV19, the J gene TRBJ1-3, with D unclear. V was clipped by 8 bases and J by 0 bases, with 11 bases between them. The CDR3 runs 14 residues. Germline CDR1 and CDR2: LNHDA and SQIVND (reference sequence). The CDR3 DNA reads TGTGCCAGTCTACCCGGTTACTCTGGAAACACCATATATTTT. This codes for CASLPGYSGNTIYF.